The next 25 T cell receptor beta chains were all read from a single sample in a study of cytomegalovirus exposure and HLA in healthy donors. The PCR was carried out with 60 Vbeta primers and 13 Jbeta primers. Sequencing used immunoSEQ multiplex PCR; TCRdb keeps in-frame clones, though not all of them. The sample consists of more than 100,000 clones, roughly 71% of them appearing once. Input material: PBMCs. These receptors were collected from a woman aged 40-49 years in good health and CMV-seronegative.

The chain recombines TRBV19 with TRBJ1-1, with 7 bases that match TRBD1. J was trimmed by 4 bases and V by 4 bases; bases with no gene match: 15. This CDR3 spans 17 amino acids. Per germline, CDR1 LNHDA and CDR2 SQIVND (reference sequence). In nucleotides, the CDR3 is TGTGCCAGTAGTACCAGACAGGGAGCAGAGAGGAGCACTGAAGCTTTCTTT. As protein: CASSTRQGAERSTEAFF. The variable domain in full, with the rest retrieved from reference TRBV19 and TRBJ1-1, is DGGITQSPKYLFRKEGQNVTLSCEQNLNHDAMYWYRQDPGQGLRLIYYSQIVNDFQKGDIAEGYSVSREKKESFPLTVTSAQKNPTAFYLCASSTRQGAERSTEAFFGQGTRLTVV.

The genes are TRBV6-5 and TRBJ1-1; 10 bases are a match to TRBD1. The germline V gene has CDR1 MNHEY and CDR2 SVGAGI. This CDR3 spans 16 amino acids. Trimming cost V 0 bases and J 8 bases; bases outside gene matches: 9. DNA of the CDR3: TGTGCCAGCAGTTACTCACTCACCGGGACAGGGGTAGAAGCTTTCTTT. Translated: CASSYSLTGTGVEAFF.

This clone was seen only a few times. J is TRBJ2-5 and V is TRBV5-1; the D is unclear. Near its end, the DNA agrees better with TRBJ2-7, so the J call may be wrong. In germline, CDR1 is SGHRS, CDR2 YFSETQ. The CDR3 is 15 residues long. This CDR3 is CASSLGAVWNYEQYF. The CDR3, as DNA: TGCGCCAGCAGCTTGGGAGCCGTGTGGAACTACGAGCAGTACTTC.

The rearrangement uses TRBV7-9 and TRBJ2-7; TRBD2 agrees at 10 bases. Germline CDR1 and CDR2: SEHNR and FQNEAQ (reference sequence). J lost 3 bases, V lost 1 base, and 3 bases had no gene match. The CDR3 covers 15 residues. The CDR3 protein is CASSLDPSGGYEQYF. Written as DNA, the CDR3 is TGTGCCAGCAGCTTAGATCCTAGCGGGGGCTACGAGCAGTACTTC.

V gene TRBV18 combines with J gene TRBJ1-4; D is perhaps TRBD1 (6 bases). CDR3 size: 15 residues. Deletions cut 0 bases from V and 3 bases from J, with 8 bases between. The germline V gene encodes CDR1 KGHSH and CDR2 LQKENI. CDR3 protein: CASSPPGQPNEKLFF. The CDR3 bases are TGTGCCAGCTCACCACCCGGACAGCCTAATGAAAAACTGTTTTTT.

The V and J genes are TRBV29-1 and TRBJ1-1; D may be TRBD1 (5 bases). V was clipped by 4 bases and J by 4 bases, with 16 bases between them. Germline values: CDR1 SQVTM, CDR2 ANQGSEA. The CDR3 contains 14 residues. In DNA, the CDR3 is TGCAGCGTTGTCGGTACGGCCAGGGTCACTGAAGCTTTCTTT. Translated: CSVVGTARVTEAFF.

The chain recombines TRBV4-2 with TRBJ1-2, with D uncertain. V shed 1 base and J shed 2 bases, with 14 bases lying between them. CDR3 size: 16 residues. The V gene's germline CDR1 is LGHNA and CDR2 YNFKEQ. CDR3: CASSQVDREQNYGYTF. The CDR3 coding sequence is TGTGCCAGCAGCCAAGTCGACCGGGAACAGAACTATGGCTACACCTTC.

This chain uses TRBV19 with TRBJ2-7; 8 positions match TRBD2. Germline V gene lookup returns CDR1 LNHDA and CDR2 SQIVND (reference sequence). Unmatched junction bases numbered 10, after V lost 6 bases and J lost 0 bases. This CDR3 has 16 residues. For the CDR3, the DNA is TGTGCCAGTAGCCTGACGGGGCGGGGGGCCTCCTACGAGCAGTACTTC. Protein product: CASSLTGRGASYEQYF.

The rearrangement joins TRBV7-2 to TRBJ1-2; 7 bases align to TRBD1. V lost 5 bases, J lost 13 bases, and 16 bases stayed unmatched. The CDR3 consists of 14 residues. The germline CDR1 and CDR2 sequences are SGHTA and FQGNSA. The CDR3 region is CASSTTTGTVSCTF. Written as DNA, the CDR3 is TGTGCCAGCAGCACCACGACCGGGACAGTCAGTTGCACCTTC.

CDR3 in amino acids: CASSEADRALGQPQHF. CDR3 coding DNA: TGTGCCAGCAGTGAAGCGGACAGGGCGCTCGGTCAGCCCCAGCATTTT. The chain couples TRBV6-1 to TRBJ1-5, with TRBD1 matching over 8 bases. The CDR3 is 16 residues long. Germline CDR1 reads MNHNS; CDR2 reads SASEGT. V lost 0 bases and J lost 6; bases outside the gene matches: 7.

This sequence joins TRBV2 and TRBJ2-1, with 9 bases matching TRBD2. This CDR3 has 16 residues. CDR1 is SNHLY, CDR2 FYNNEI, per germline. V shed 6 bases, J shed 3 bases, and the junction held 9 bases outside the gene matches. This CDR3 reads CASSAGTSRGYNEQFF. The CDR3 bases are TGTGCCAGCAGCGCCGGGACTAGCAGGGGCTACAATGAGCAGTTCTTC.

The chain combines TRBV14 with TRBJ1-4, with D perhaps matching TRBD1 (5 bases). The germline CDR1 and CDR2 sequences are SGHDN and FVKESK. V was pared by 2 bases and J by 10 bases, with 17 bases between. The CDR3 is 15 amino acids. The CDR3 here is CASSQSGAGLGKLFF. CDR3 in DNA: TGTGCCAGCAGCCAAAGTGGGGCCGGGTTAGGAAAACTGTTTTTT.

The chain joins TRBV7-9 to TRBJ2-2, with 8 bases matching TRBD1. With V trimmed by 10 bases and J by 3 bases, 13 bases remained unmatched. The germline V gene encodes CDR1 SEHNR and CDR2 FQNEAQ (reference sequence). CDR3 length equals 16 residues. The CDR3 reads CAKEATGAPDTGELFF. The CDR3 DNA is TGTGCCAAGGAGGCGACAGGGGCCCCTGACACCGGGGAGCTGTTTTTT. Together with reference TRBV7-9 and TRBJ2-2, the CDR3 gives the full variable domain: DTGVSQNPRHKITKRGQNVTFRCDPISEHNRLYWYRQTLGQGPEFLTYFQNEAQLEKSRLLSDRFSAERPKGSFSTLEIQRTEQGDSAMYLCAKEATGAPDTGELFFGEGSRLTVL.

In DNA form, the CDR3 reads TGTGCCAGCTGCGGGGCCTATAATTCACCCCTCCACTTT. Encoded protein: CASCGAYNSPLHF. This rearrangement joins TRBV28 to TRBJ1-6; D is undetermined. V was clipped by 8 bases and J by 2 bases, with 7 bases between them. Germline V gene lookup returns CDR1 MDHEN and CDR2 SYDVKM. The length of the CDR3 is 13 residues.

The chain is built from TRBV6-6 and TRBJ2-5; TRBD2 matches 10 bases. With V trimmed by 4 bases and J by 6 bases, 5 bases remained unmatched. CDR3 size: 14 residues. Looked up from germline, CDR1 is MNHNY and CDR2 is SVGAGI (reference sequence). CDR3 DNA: TGTGCCAGCAGTTTAAGCGGGGGGGAGAAGACCCAGTACTTC. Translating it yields CASSLSGGEKTQYF.

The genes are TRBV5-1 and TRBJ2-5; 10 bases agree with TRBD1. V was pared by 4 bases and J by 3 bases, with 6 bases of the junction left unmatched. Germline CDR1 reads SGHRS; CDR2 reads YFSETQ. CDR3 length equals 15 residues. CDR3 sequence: CASSITGTGEETQYF. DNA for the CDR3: TGCGCCAGCAGCATTACCGGGACAGGGGAAGAGACCCAGTACTTC. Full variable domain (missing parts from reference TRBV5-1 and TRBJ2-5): KAGVTQTPRYLIKTRGQQVTLSCSPISGHRSVSWYQQTPGQGLQFLFEYFSETQRNKGNFPGRFSGRQFSNSRSEMNVSTLELGDSALYLCASSITGTGEETQYFGPGTRLLVL.

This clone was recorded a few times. DNA for the CDR3: TGTGCCAGCAGTACAGGGATCGAGAACACTGAAGCTTTCTTT. The encoded protein is CASSTGIENTEAFF. The chain has TRBV6-5 and TRBJ1-1, with D perhaps matching TRBD1 (6 bases). This CDR3 is built from 14 residues. Trimming left V 5 bases short and J 1 base short, with 11 bases between. Per the germline V gene, CDR1 is MNHEY and CDR2 is SVGAGI.

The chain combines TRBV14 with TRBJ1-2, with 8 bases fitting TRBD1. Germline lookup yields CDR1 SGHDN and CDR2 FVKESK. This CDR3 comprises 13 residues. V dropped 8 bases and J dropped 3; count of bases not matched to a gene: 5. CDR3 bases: TGTGCCAGCCCCGACAGGGGATACTATGGCTACACCTTC. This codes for CASPDRGYYGYTF.

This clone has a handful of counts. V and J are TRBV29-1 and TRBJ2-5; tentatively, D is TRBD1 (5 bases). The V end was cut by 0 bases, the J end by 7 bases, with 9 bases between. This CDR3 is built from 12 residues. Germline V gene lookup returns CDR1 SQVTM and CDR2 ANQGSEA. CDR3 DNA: TGCAGCGTTGAAGATGGGGCAGGGACCCAGTACTTC. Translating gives CSVEDGAGTQYF.

The CDR3 DNA sequence: TGTGCCAGCAGTGTCGGGTCTCTCGGGGAGCAGTACTTC. Translation: CASSVGSLGEQYF. The chain is built from TRBV6-1 and TRBJ2-7; no reliable D call. Trimming shortened V by 4 bases and J by 7 bases, and 14 bases separated the two germline ends. Germline V gene data show CDR1 as MNHNS and CDR2 as SASEGT. The CDR3 spans 13 residues.

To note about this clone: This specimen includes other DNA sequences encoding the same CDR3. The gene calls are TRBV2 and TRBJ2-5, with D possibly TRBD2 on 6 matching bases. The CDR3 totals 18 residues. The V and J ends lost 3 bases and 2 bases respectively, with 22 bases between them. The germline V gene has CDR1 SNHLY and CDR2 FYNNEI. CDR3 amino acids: CASSDTGTPRSSQETQYF. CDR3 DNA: TGTGCCAGCAGTGACACCGGGACTCCGCGATCTTCACAAGAGACCCAGTACTTC.

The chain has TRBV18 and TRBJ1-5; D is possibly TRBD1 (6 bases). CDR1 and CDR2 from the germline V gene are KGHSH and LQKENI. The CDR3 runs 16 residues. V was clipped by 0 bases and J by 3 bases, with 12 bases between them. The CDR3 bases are TGTGCCAGCTCACCACCCGGGCAGGGGAACAATCAGCCCCAGCATTTT. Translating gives CASSPPGQGNNQPQHF.

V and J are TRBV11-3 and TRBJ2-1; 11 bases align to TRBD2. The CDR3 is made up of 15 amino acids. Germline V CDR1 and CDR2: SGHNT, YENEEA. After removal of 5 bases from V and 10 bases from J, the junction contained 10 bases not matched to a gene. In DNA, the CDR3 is TGTGCCAGCAGCAAACGACTAGCGGGGACCCAGGAGCAGTTCTTC. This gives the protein CASSKRLAGTQEQFF.

The CDR3 sequence: CASSTLPGYSYNEQFF. The CDR3 bases are TGTGCCAGCAGTACCCTCCCCGGGTATTCCTACAATGAGCAGTTCTTC. V usage is TRBV27 and J usage is TRBJ2-1; D is unresolved. Germline lookup yields CDR1 MNHEY and CDR2 SMNVEV (reference sequence). This CDR3 spans 16 amino acids. V shed 5 bases and J shed 1 base, with 15 bases lying between them.

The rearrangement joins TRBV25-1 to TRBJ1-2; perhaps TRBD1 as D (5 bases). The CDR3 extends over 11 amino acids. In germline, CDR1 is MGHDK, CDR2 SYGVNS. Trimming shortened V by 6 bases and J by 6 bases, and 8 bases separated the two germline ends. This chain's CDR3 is CASRQVDGYTF. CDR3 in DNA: TGTGCCAGCAGACAGGTGGATGGCTACACCTTC.